What follows are 29 T cell receptor beta chains derived from one specimen sequenced in a study of blood T cell repertoires in COVID-19. The method was immunoSEQ multiplex PCR; TCRdb's version includes in-frame clones alone and lacks a portion of them. The sample holds over 200,000 clones, about 89% seen once. Sequences were obtained from PBMCs or T cells enriched from blood (not recorded which). The source of these receptors is a man between 35 and 55 years old who had recovered from COVID-19.

A word on this clone: An end of the junction does not agree with germline; a read error may underlie this. This chain joins TRBV2 and TRBJ2-3; TRBD2 is a possible D gene (8 bases). From germline, CDR1 is SNHLY and CDR2 FYNNEI. The CDR3 runs 19 residues. The CDR3 bases are TGTGCCAGCAGTCGTGACAGGGCTGGGGCTAGCGGGTACCGTAATAAGTTTTGCTTT. Translated, it gives CASSRDRAGASGYRNKFCF.

V and J are TRBV27 and TRBJ1-2; 7 positions agree with TRBD1. The CDR3 is made up of 14 amino acids. From germline, CDR1 is MNHEY and CDR2 SMNVEV (reference sequence). V trimming: 3 bases; J trimming: 0 bases; junction bases outside the gene matches: 1. The CDR3 DNA sequence: TGTGCCAGCAGTTTGACAGGGACTAACTATGGCTACACCTTC. As protein: CASSLTGTNYGYTF.

There are a few counts of this clone. V is TRBV7-2 and J is TRBJ2-3; D uncertain. This CDR3 has 13 amino acids. V lost 2 bases and J lost 7, with 10 bases in between. Germline CDR1 reads SGHTA; CDR2 reads FQGNSA. The CDR3 sequence: CASSLRGQNTQYF. CDR3 nucleotide sequence: TGTGCCAGCAGCTTACGCGGCCAGAATACGCAGTATTTT.

V and J are TRBV5-1 and TRBJ1-6; 7 bases are shared with TRBD1. The CDR3 is made up of 15 amino acids. V shed 0 bases and J 7 bases; nucleotides not matched to a gene: 4. Looked up from germline, CDR1 is SGHRS and CDR2 is YFSETQ. CDR3 nucleotides: TGCGCCAGCAGCTTGGACAGGGGCGTAAATTCACCCCTCCACTTT. This codes for CASSLDRGVNSPLHF.

The chain couples TRBV11-2 to TRBJ2-7; D perhaps matches TRBD2 (5 bases). Per the germline V gene, CDR1 is SGHAT and CDR2 is FQNNGV. Trimming took off 7 bases at V and 4 bases at J, with 20 bases between the two ends. The length of the CDR3 is 15 residues. The CDR3 nucleotides read TGTGCCAGCACCTCAATTTTAGAACGGGGTTACGAGCAGTACTTC. This encodes CASTSILERGYEQYF.

The rearrangement links TRBV6-5 to TRBJ2-7, with TRBD2 matching over 7 bases. This CDR3 region has 14 residues. CDR1 is MNHEY and CDR2 is SVGAGI in the germline V gene. After removal of 6 bases from V and 4 bases from J, the junction contained 9 bases not matched to a gene. Written as DNA, the CDR3 is TGTGCCAGCAGCTACGGACTAGATAGGTACGAGCAGTACTTC. Translated: CASSYGLDRYEQYF.

V usage is TRBV18 and J usage is TRBJ1-1, with D perhaps matching TRBD1 (6 bases). V lost 2 bases and J 3 bases, leaving 10 bases between the germline ends. This CDR3 is 14 amino acids long. Germline lookup yields CDR1 KGHSH and CDR2 LQKENI. The CDR3 coding sequence is TGTGCCAGCTCACCATCCACAGGGCACACTGAAGCTTTCTTT. It specifies CASSPSTGHTEAFF.

The rearrangement uses TRBV28 and TRBJ1-4, with 9 bases identical to TRBD1. Germline values: CDR1 MDHEN, CDR2 SYDVKM. This CDR3 is built from 15 residues. J gave up 6 bases and V 8 bases, and 10 bases lay outside the gene matches. The CDR3: CASAQQGANHEKLFF. The CDR3, as DNA: TGTGCCAGCGCCCAACAGGGGGCGAACCATGAAAAACTGTTTTTT.

This chain joins TRBV10-2 and TRBJ1-1, with TRBD1 matching over 7 bases. The CDR3 runs to 14 residues. Germline-derived CDR1 and CDR2 are WSHSY and SAAADI. J was trimmed by 0 bases and V by 7 bases; bases with no gene match: 5. The CDR3, as DNA: TGCGCCAGCAAAGGACAGGAAATGAACACTGAAGCTTTCTTT. This gives the protein CASKGQEMNTEAFF.

The chain combines TRBV18 with TRBJ2-7; the match to TRBD2 covers 7 bases. V shed 3 bases, J shed 0 bases, and the junction held 5 bases outside the gene matches. Germline assignment: CDR1 KGHSH and CDR2 LQKENI. This CDR3 comprises 15 residues. The CDR3: CASSPSLAVSYEQYF. Written as DNA, the CDR3 is TGTGCCAGCTCACCTTCCCTAGCGGTCTCCTACGAGCAGTACTTC.

The CDR3 spells CAISARQGAGEKLFF. CDR3 bases: TGTGCCATCAGCGCCCGGCAGGGGGCCGGTGAAAAACTGTTTTTT. The rearrangement uses TRBV10-3 and TRBJ1-4, with TRBD1 identical over 8 bases. V gave up 6 bases and J gave up 7 bases; unmatched junction bases: 10. The CDR3 has 15 residues. Per the germline V gene, CDR1 is ENHRY and CDR2 is SYGVKD.

This rearrangement joins TRBV29-1 to TRBJ2-7; 7 bases are shared with TRBD1. This CDR3 contains 17 residues. J was trimmed by 0 bases and V by 2 bases; bases with no gene match: 13. Germline lookup yields CDR1 SQVTM and CDR2 ANQGSEA. CDR3 coding DNA: TGCAGCGTTGAACTCGGATTTTGGACAGGAGGCTCCTACGAGCAGTACTTC. Translation: CSVELGFWTGGSYEQYF.

V is TRBV7-2 and J is TRBJ2-5; 12 nucleotides match TRBD2. CDR1 and CDR2 from the germline V gene are SGHTA and FQGNSA. Trimming cost V 6 bases and J 5 bases; bases outside gene matches: 4. CDR3 size: 14 residues. The CDR3: CASRPGLAGETQYF. As DNA, the CDR3 is TGTGCCAGCAGGCCGGGACTAGCGGGCGAGACCCAGTACTTC. Drawing the rest from reference TRBV7-2 and TRBJ2-5, the complete variable domain is GAGVSQSPSNKVTEKGKDVELRCDPISGHTALYWYRQSLGQGLEFLIYFQGNSAPDKSGLPSDRFSAERTGGSVSTLTIQRTQQEDSAVYLCASRPGLAGETQYFGPGTRLLVL.

This chain joins TRBV5-4 and TRBJ1-4; maybe TRBD1 (5 bases). The CDR3 has 15 amino acids. The germline V and J ends were trimmed by 4 bases and 5 bases, with 15 bases remaining between them. Germline V gives CDR1 SGHNT, CDR2 YYREEE (reference sequence). The CDR3 here is CASSLVGQGNEKLFF. Written as DNA, the CDR3 is TGTGCCAGCAGCCTCGTCGGACAAGGAAATGAAAAACTGTTTTTT. The full variable domain, rest sourced from reference TRBV5-4 and TRBJ1-4, is ETGVTQSPTHLIKTRGQQVTLRCSSQSGHNTVSWYQQALGQGPQFIFQYYREEENGRGNFPPRFSGLQFPNYSSELNVNALELDDSALYLCASSLVGQGNEKLFFGSGTQLSVL.

The genes are TRBV28 and TRBJ2-5; 9 nucleotides match TRBD1. The V gene's germline CDR1 is MDHEN and CDR2 SYDVKM. J was trimmed by 4 bases and V by 6 bases; bases with no gene match: 6. The length of the CDR3 is 14 residues. The CDR3 DNA sequence: TGTGCCAGCAGCCAAGGGACAGGGTCAGAGACCCAGTACTTC. This codes for CASSQGTGSETQYF.

This rearrangement joins TRBV20-1 to TRBJ1-5, with D unresolved. Trimming pared 3 bases from V and 1 base from J, leaving 13 bases between. The CDR3 consists of 15 residues. CDR1 is DFQATT and CDR2 is SNEGSKA in the germline V gene (reference sequence). CDR3 coding DNA: TGCAGTGCTAGTTCTGGGCAGTCGAGCAATCAGCCCCAGCATTTT. It encodes CSASSGQSSNQPQHF.

The CDR3 loop reads CASGFRGRETNEQFF. CDR3 nucleotides: TGTGCCAGCGGATTTCGCGGGAGGGAAACCAATGAGCAGTTCTTC. V usage is TRBV7-3 and J usage is TRBJ2-1; 9 nucleotides line up with TRBD2. From germline, CDR1 is SGHTA and CDR2 FQGTGA. The V and J ends lost 8 bases and 6 bases, in that order; junction bases with no gene match: 11. This CDR3 has 15 amino acids.

V usage is TRBV10-1 and J usage is TRBJ2-7, with 9 positions matching TRBD1. Germline V gene sequence: CDR1 WNHNN, CDR2 SYGVQD (reference sequence). Losses at the gene ends were 3 bases for V and 6 bases for J; bases not matched to a gene: 6. The CDR3 totals 14 residues. The CDR3 loop reads CASSDRQGEGEQYF. CDR3 sequence (DNA): TGCGCCAGCAGTGATAGACAGGGGGAAGGCGAGCAGTACTTC.

In nucleotides, the CDR3 is TGCAGCGTTGGAGAGGGGAGGAGAGGTGGCTACACCTTC. Translation: CSVGEGRRGGYTF. This sequence joins TRBV29-1 and TRBJ1-2, with D possibly being TRBD1 (5 bases). This CDR3 region has 13 residues. V lost 4 bases to trimming and J lost 7 bases, with 16 bases between them. Germline V gives CDR1 SQVTM, CDR2 ANQGSEA.

The rearrangement uses TRBV5-4 and TRBJ2-7; 13 bases are a match to TRBD2. The germline CDR1 and CDR2 sequences are SGHNT and YYREEE (reference sequence). With 4 bases clipped from V and 2 bases from J, the junction kept 6 bases outside the gene matches. The CDR3 covers 16 residues. Written as DNA, the CDR3 is TGTGCCAGCAGCAAGACTAGCGGGGGGTCGACCTACGAGCAGTACTTC. This gives the protein CASSKTSGGSTYEQYF.

The V call is TRBV5-1, the J call TRBJ2-2; 15 bases align to TRBD2. The CDR3 has 17 residues. Per the germline V gene, CDR1 is SGHRS and CDR2 is YFSETQ. The ends lost 4 bases at V and 5 bases at J; junction bases unmatched: 6. The CDR3, as DNA: TGCGCCAGCAGCCCCGGACTAGCGGGGGGGGAAACCGGGGAGCTGTTTTTT. Its protein product is CASSPGLAGGETGELFF. The variable domain in full, completed from reference TRBV5-1 and TRBJ2-2, reads KAGVTQTPRYLIKTRGQQVTLSCSPISGHRSVSWYQQTPGQGLQFLFEYFSETQRNKGNFPGRFSGRQFSNSRSEMNVSTLELGDSALYLCASSPGLAGGETGELFFGEGSRLTVL.

This clone appeared once. The CDR3 DNA follows: TGTGCCAGTAGTATTTTGGCAGGGGATTCACCCCTCCACTTT. Protein product: CASSILAGDSPLHF. This chain links TRBV19 with TRBJ1-6; tentatively, D is TRBD1 (6 bases). This CDR3 has 14 residues. Germline lookup yields CDR1 LNHDA and CDR2 SQIVND (reference sequence). The V gene lost 3 bases and the J gene lost 8 bases, with 11 bases spanning the gap.

The chain carries TRBV13 and TRBJ2-5; possible D gene TRBD2, 6 bases. The CDR3 sequence is 17 residues long. V lost 5 bases, J lost 9 bases, and 28 bases lay in between. Germline-derived CDR1 and CDR2 are PRHDT and FYEKMQ (reference sequence). CDR3 nucleotides: TGTGCCAGCAGCCGAGCCACGGGGGTAGGGGCGAAAAGGGCCCAGTACTTC. Its protein is CASSRATGVGAKRAQYF.

V and J are TRBV5-4 and TRBJ2-7, with D uncertain. Germline CDR1 and CDR2: SGHNT and YYREEE (reference sequence). Trimming removed 4 bases from V and 6 bases from J, with 11 bases in between. The length of the CDR3 is 12 residues. The CDR3 nucleotides are TGTGCCAGCAGCCAGACAATGGGCGAGCAGTACTTC. Translation gives CASSQTMGEQYF.

This clone showed up just once. The V call is TRBV7-3, the J call TRBJ2-3; 10 bases line up with TRBD2. The CDR3 has 18 amino acids. The germline V gene encodes CDR1 SGHTA and CDR2 FQGTGA. The V and J ends lost 2 bases and 2 bases, in that order; junction bases with no gene match: 10. This CDR3 reads CASSLFLAGGTLTDTQYF. The CDR3 DNA follows: TGTGCCAGCAGCTTATTTTTAGCGGGGGGCACCCTCACAGATACGCAGTATTTT.

The CDR3 here is CASSHTSVNEKLFF. In nucleotides, the CDR3 is TGTGCCAGCAGCCATACGTCAGTTAATGAAAAACTGTTTTTT. The rearrangement uses TRBV3-1 (or the pseudogene TRBV3-2) and TRBJ1-4; D unclear. Trimming stripped 3 bases from V and 4 bases from J, with 9 bases between. The CDR3 has 14 residues. CDR1 LGHDT and CDR2 YNNKEL come from the germline V gene (reference sequence).

The rearrangement links TRBV6-5 to TRBJ1-2, with D maybe TRBD1 (6 bases). V lost 6 bases and J lost 7, with 9 bases in between. CDR1 is MNHEY, CDR2 SVGAGI, per germline. This CDR3 has 11 residues. The CDR3 reads CASSQGSGYTF. In DNA form, the CDR3 reads TGTGCCAGCAGCCAGGGGAGTGGCTACACCTTC.

This clone was counted between two and nine times. This chain connects TRBV7-9 to TRBJ1-1, with a tentative D call TRBD1 (5 bases). Looked up from germline, CDR1 is SEHNR and CDR2 is FQNEAQ (reference sequence). The CDR3 sequence is 13 residues long. V dropped 3 bases and J dropped 4 bases, with 9 bases sitting between them. This CDR3 is CASSLGGTTEAFF. CDR3 DNA: TGTGCCAGCAGCTTGGGGGGGACCACTGAAGCTTTCTTT.

This chain connects TRBV11-3 to TRBJ1-3, with 9 positions matching TRBD1. The germline CDR1 and CDR2 sequences are SGHNT and YENEEA. The V gene end was trimmed by 8 bases and the J gene end by 2 bases; junction bases not matched to a gene: 10. This CDR3 contains 16 residues. The CDR3 loop reads CASPPGGTGTGNTIYF. The CDR3 DNA sequence: TGTGCCAGCCCCCCCGGCGGGACAGGGACTGGAAACACCATATATTTT.